The source of this TCR beta chain is a study of tumor-infiltrating lymphocytes in primary liver carcinoma. General study findings and limits: Merely about 8-25% of top clones occurred in all five tumor regions.

About this clonotype: Antigen unknown.

The V end was cut by 6 bases, the J end by 4 bases, with 19 bases between. The CDR3 runs 16 residues. Germline CDR1 and CDR2: MNHNS and SASEGT. The study co-extracted DNA and RNA from roughly 20-30 mg of unsorted bulk tissue. Every patient in the cohort had a primary liver carcinoma. That carcinoma was treated by surgical resection. The study enrolled treatment-naive patients with chronic HBV infection. The authors made TCR beta cDNA from 450 to 600 ng total RNA with a constant-region primer. For TCR beta, libraries were produced by three nested multiplex PCR rounds using slightly modified ARM-PCR. Primers for the first two PCR rounds were TRBV1-TRBV30 forward primers and a C-beta reverse primer (approximately 9 cycles per round). TCRdb reprocessed the multiplex PCR reads with MiXCR, giving one entry per CDR3 protein. The sample gives some 180,000 distinct CDR3 sequences, 85% of which show up once; 15% to 20% is in the top ten.

Source material: tumor tissue from primary liver carcinoma. The TCR originated in a man aged 35-49 years with primary liver carcinoma and hepatitis B virus infection. The chain joins TRBV6-1 to TRBJ2-1; tentative D call: TRBD2 (6 bases). CDR3 bases: TGTGCCAGCAGCCCTTATCTTAGCGGAGGTTACAATGAGCAGTTCTTC. Its translation is CASSPYLSGGYNEQFF.